These 32 T cell receptor beta chains were sequenced from one sample in a study of blood T cell repertoires in COVID-19. TCRdb's table, derived via immunoSEQ multiplex PCR, lists solely in-frame clones and lacks some. Of tens of thousands of clones in the sample, more than 80% were seen once. Sample: peripheral blood. All receptors derive from a man older than 75 with acute or convalescent COVID-19.

This clone was seen more than once but under ten times. The V gene is TRBV6-5, the J gene TRBJ1-5; D remains unclear. Germline lookup yields CDR1 MNHEY and CDR2 SVGAGI. This CDR3 is built from 13 residues. V was shortened by 4 bases and J by 6 bases, with 10 bases between the two germline ends. In DNA form, the CDR3 reads TGTGCCAGCAGTTCCTCTCTTAGTCAGCCCCAGCATTTT. Its protein product is CASSSSLSQPQHF.

V and J are TRBV27 and TRBJ1-2, with 8 bases aligning to TRBD1. This CDR3 is built from 15 residues. V was clipped by 5 bases and J by 7 bases; unmatched bases: 12. Germline CDR1 MNHEY, CDR2 SMNVEV (reference sequence). CDR3 sequence (DNA): TGTGCCAGCAGTCGAAGGTCTACAGGGGGGGGTGGCTACACCTTC. Amino acids: CASSRRSTGGGGYTF.

The chain carries TRBV10-2 and TRBJ1-1; 7 nucleotides match TRBD1. V dropped 5 bases and J dropped 0; count of bases not matched to a gene: 6. The CDR3 has 15 residues. CDR1 and CDR2 (germline): WSHSY, SAAADI. DNA of the CDR3: TGCGCCAGCAGTCAGACAGGGTTTATGAACACTGAAGCTTTCTTT. Residues: CASSQTGFMNTEAFF.

V and J are TRBV3-1 (or the pseudogene TRBV3-2) and TRBJ1-2, with D maybe TRBD1 (6 bases). The V end lost 2 bases, the J end lost 7 bases, and 23 bases lay between the germline ends. The CDR3 contains 17 residues. CDR1 and CDR2 from the germline V gene are LGHDT and YNNKEL (reference sequence). The CDR3 coding sequence is TGTGCCAGCAGCCAATCGGCGGGCTCCACAGGGTCGGGTGGCTACACCTTC. This codes for CASSQSAGSTGSGGYTF.

V is TRBV18 and J is TRBJ1-5, with TRBD1 matching 7 bases. The V gene end was trimmed by 4 bases and the J gene end by 0 bases; junction bases not matched to a gene: 9. The CDR3 is 17 amino acids. Germline-derived CDR1 and CDR2 are KGHSH and LQKENI. The CDR3 reads CASSRAGTEDSNQPQHF. CDR3 nucleotide sequence: TGTGCCAGCTCACGAGCAGGGACAGAAGATAGCAATCAGCCCCAGCATTTT.

The CDR3 reads CASSPRVAADTQYF. The DNA for the CDR3 is TGTGCCAGCAGCCCCCGAGTGGCGGCTGATACGCAGTATTTT. The chain has TRBV11-3 and TRBJ2-3; D gene ambiguous. There are 14 residues in the CDR3. Per germline, CDR1 SGHNT and CDR2 YENEEA. The V end lost 5 bases, the J end lost 6 bases, and 15 bases lay between the germline ends.

This clone was recorded only once. The rearrangement joins TRBV6-4 to TRBJ1-1, with 7 nucleotides matching TRBD1. The V segment lost 2 bases and the J segment 5 bases; nucleotides outside the gene matches: 2. The CDR3 has 13 amino acids. Germline V gene lookup returns CDR1 MRHNA and CDR2 SNTAGT. The CDR3 region has the DNA TGTGCCAGCAGTGACGAGGACAGGACTGAAGCTTTCTTT. This gives the protein CASSDEDRTEAFF.

This clone was counted a few times. The chain links TRBV3-1 (or the pseudogene TRBV3-2) to TRBJ2-3, with a weak D call TRBD1 (6 bases). Trimming took off 4 bases at V and 5 bases at J, with 10 bases between the two ends. Germline assignment: CDR1 LGHDT and CDR2 YNNKEL (reference sequence). This CDR3 is built from 13 residues. The CDR3 sequence: CASSPGHKDTQYF. DNA for the CDR3: TGTGCCAGCAGCCCGGGACACAAAGATACGCAGTATTTT.

The chain has TRBV4-2 and TRBJ2-7, with 13 bases lining up with TRBD2. This CDR3 has 17 amino acids. Per germline, CDR1 LGHNA and CDR2 YNFKEQ. J lost 1 base, V lost 4 bases, and 7 bases had no gene match. CDR3 DNA: TGTGCCAGCAGCCGAGGACTAGCGGGGGAGAATTCCTACGAGCAGTACTTC. Its protein product is CASSRGLAGENSYEQYF.

The rearrangement uses TRBV2 and TRBJ2-3, with a possible D match to TRBD1 (6 bases). The V gene lost 6 bases and the J gene lost 7 bases, with 26 bases spanning the gap. The CDR3 has 17 amino acids. Germline V gene data show CDR1 as SNHLY and CDR2 as FYNNEI. The CDR3: CASRTNPGTSSGNTQYF. The DNA of the CDR3 is TGTGCCAGCAGAACCAACCCCGGGACATCCAGTGGGAATACGCAGTATTTT.

A single count supports this clone. This sequence joins TRBV4-1 and TRBJ2-2; D possibly corresponds to TRBD1 (5 bases). Deletions cut 1 base from V and 3 bases from J, with 9 bases between. CDR1 is MGHRA and CDR2 is YSYEKL in the germline V gene. The CDR3 runs 15 residues. In DNA, the CDR3 is TGCGCCAGCAGCCAAGTCCCCAGGGACACCGGGGAGCTGTTTTTT. Protein: CASSQVPRDTGELFF.

The chain has TRBV15 and TRBJ2-5, with D tentatively TRBD1 (6 bases). Germline CDR1 is LNHNV and CDR2 is YYDKDF (reference sequence). There are 15 residues in the CDR3. Trimming removed 3 bases at V and 5 bases at J, with 16 bases between. As DNA, the CDR3 is TGTGCCACCAGCAGCCAACAGGGTTGGTCGGAGACCCAGTACTTC. This encodes CATSSQQGWSETQYF. Looking up the rest from reference TRBV15 and TRBJ2-5 gives the full variable domain: DAMVIQNPRYQVTQFGKPVTLSCSQTLNHNVMYWYQQKSSQAPKLLFHYYDKDFNNEADTPDNFQSRRPNTSFCFLDIRSPGLGDTAMYLCATSSQQGWSETQYFGPGTRLLVL.

This sequence joins TRBV10-2 and TRBJ2-1; TRBD2 matches 8 bases. V was clipped by 4 bases and J by 9 bases; unmatched bases: 14. The CDR3 runs to 16 residues. The germline gives CDR1 WSHSY, CDR2 SAAADI. The DNA for the CDR3 is TGCGCCAGCAGTGCCCAAGACTTAGCGGGGTTAGGTGAGCAGTTCTTC. It translates to CASSAQDLAGLGEQFF.

The rearrangement links TRBV11-3 to TRBJ1-3; D unclear. The CDR3 runs to 13 residues. Trimming removed 5 bases at V and 4 bases at J, with 9 bases between. Germline V gene data show CDR1 as SGHNT and CDR2 as YENEEA. The CDR3 nucleotides are TGTGCCAGCAGCCGCGGAGCGGGAAACACCATATATTTT. Its translation is CASSRGAGNTIYF.

The rearrangement uses TRBV13 and TRBJ1-2; TRBD1 aligns across 7 bases. V shed 8 bases and J 8 bases; nucleotides not matched to a gene: 14. Germline loops: CDR1 PRHDT, CDR2 FYEKMQ (reference sequence). This CDR3 is 14 amino acids long. The CDR3 coding sequence is TGTGCCAGCGGCGACCTAACAGGGGCCAGGGGCTACACCTTC. This sequence encodes CASGDLTGARGYTF.

The chain employs TRBV4-2 and TRBJ1-1, with TRBD1 identical over 8 bases. The CDR3 is 15 amino acids. Germline CDR1 and CDR2: LGHNA and YNFKEQ. V was clipped by 4 bases and J by 3 bases; unmatched bases: 7. CDR3 sequence (DNA): TGTGCCAGCAGCCCCTCACAGGGGGTAGACACTGAAGCTTTCTTT. This translates into CASSPSQGVDTEAFF.

This chain links TRBV10-3 with TRBJ2-5; maybe TRBD1 (6 bases). Deletions cut 4 bases from V and 4 bases from J, with 13 bases between. This CDR3 has 14 residues. In germline, CDR1 is ENHRY, CDR2 SYGVKD. CDR3 sequence reads: CAISGGGQGETQYF. CDR3 sequence (DNA): TGTGCCATCAGTGGTGGGGGCCAGGGAGAGACCCAGTACTTC.

The V call is TRBV13, the J call TRBJ1-2; possibly TRBD1 for D (5 bases). This CDR3 is 14 amino acids long. Germline values: CDR1 PRHDT, CDR2 FYEKMQ (reference sequence). V dropped 4 bases and J dropped 7 bases, with 16 bases sitting between them. The CDR3 coding sequence is TGTGCCAGCAGCTCAGGACACTTGGGGAGTGGCTACACCTTC. Translated, it gives CASSSGHLGSGYTF.

The V gene is TRBV5-1, the J gene TRBJ1-3; 7 nucleotides agree with TRBD1. In germline, CDR1 is SGHRS, CDR2 YFSETQ. Trimming at V came to 4 bases and at J to 1 base, leaving 5 bases not matched to a gene. The CDR3 has 15 amino acids. CDR3 DNA: TGCGCCAGCAGCCAAGCAGGGGGGTCTGGAAACACCATATATTTT. Its protein product is CASSQAGGSGNTIYF.

The chain carries TRBV5-1 and TRBJ2-3; 8 bases are shared with TRBD2. Per germline, CDR1 SGHRS and CDR2 YFSETQ. J lost 0 bases, V lost 5 bases, and 5 bases had no gene match. The CDR3 runs 15 residues. The CDR3, as DNA: TGCGCCAGCAGAACTAGCGGCGCTAGCACAGATACGCAGTATTTT. Protein sequence: CASRTSGASTDTQYF.

The J gene is TRBJ1-1, the V gene TRBV5-1; possible D gene TRBD1, 5 bases. The CDR3 length is 15 residues. The germline gives CDR1 SGHRS, CDR2 YFSETQ. V was pared by 2 bases and J by 0 bases, with 11 bases between. This CDR3 is CASSFDGGMNTEAFF. In DNA, the CDR3 is TGCGCCAGCAGCTTTGATGGGGGGATGAACACTGAAGCTTTCTTT. Filled out from reference TRBV5-1 and TRBJ1-1, the complete variable domain reads KAGVTQTPRYLIKTRGQQVTLSCSPISGHRSVSWYQQTPGQGLQFLFEYFSETQRNKGNFPGRFSGRQFSNSRSEMNVSTLELGDSALYLCASSFDGGMNTEAFFGQGTRLTVV.

The chain employs TRBV19 and TRBJ2-4; 12 bases fit TRBD2. In germline, CDR1 is LNHDA, CDR2 SQIVND (reference sequence). The CDR3 is 16 amino acids. Unmatched junction bases numbered 7, after V lost 3 bases and J lost 7 bases. For the CDR3, the DNA is TGTGCCAGTAGTATTGGACTAGCGGGGTTGGGGAACATTCAGTACTTC. The encoded protein is CASSIGLAGLGNIQYF.

This chain uses TRBV7-2 with TRBJ1-3, with 9 positions matching TRBD1. Germline trimming cut 5 bases from V and 4 bases from J; bases unmatched to any gene: 3. Looked up from germline, CDR1 is SGHTA and CDR2 is FQGNSA. The CDR3 loop spans 14 amino acids. The CDR3 loop reads CASSQGTGGNTIYF. DNA of the CDR3: TGTGCCAGCAGCCAAGGGACAGGGGGAAACACCATATATTTT.

This chain uses TRBV18 with TRBJ2-7; D not certain. There are 14 residues in the CDR3. V gave up 0 bases and J gave up 3 bases, with 9 bases separating them. Germline CDR1 KGHSH, CDR2 LQKENI. CDR3 nucleotide sequence: TGTGCCAGCTCACCACCTCAGATCAGCTACGAGCAGTACTTC. Translation gives CASSPPQISYEQYF.

This rearrangement joins TRBV7-8 to TRBJ2-1; TRBD2 matches at 10 bases. The J segment lost 1 base and the V segment lost 7 bases, leaving 1 base of the junction unmatched. This CDR3 spans 14 amino acids. CDR1 is SGHVS and CDR2 is FQNEAQ in the germline V gene. The CDR3 sequence: CASTGLASYNEQFF. The DNA of the CDR3 is TGTGCCAGCACGGGACTAGCGTCCTACAATGAGCAGTTCTTC.

The J gene is TRBJ2-5, the V gene TRBV5-1; the match to TRBD1 covers 7 bases. CDR3 size: 14 residues. The J segment lost 5 bases and the V segment lost 0 bases, leaving 4 bases of the junction unmatched. CDR1 and CDR2 (germline): SGHRS, YFSETQ. As DNA, the CDR3 is TGCGCCAGCAGCTTGGCTTACAGGGGTGAGACCCAGTACTTC. Translating it yields CASSLAYRGETQYF.

The rearrangement uses TRBV5-5 and TRBJ2-7; weak D call: TRBD1 (5 bases). Germline CDR1 SGHKS, CDR2 YYEKEE (reference sequence). The CDR3 loop spans 12 amino acids. Trimming took 0 bases from V and 9 from J, leaving 10 bases between them. CDR3 in DNA: TGTGCCAGCAGCTTGGAGGGGTTGGGGCAGTACTTC. It translates to CASSLEGLGQYF.

The table lists this clone with a count of one. The DNA of the CDR3 is TGTGCCAGTATGGCGGAGGTGAACACTGAAGCTTTCTTT. It codes for CASMAEVNTEAFF. This chain joins TRBV19 and TRBJ1-1; D is unresolved. The germline V and J ends were trimmed by 7 bases and 0 bases, with 9 bases remaining between them. Germline V gene sequence: CDR1 LNHDA, CDR2 SQIVND (reference sequence). The CDR3 consists of 13 residues.

The genes are TRBV5-4 and TRBJ1-1, with D perhaps matching TRBD1 (5 bases). This CDR3 has 13 residues. The V end was cut by 2 bases, the J end by 4 bases, with 9 bases between. Germline V gene lookup returns CDR1 SGHNT and CDR2 YYREEE (reference sequence). CDR3 nucleotide sequence: TGTGCCAGCAGCTTAGACAGCCCCACTGAAGCTTTCTTT. Translated: CASSLDSPTEAFF.

This sequence joins TRBV7-2 and TRBJ1-5; tentative D call: TRBD1 (5 bases). This CDR3 is built from 16 residues. Per the germline V gene, CDR1 is SGHTA and CDR2 is FQGNSA. With 5 bases removed from V and 0 bases from J, the gap between germline ends came to 14 bases. The CDR3 DNA reads as TGTGCCAGCAGCCCGGCCGACAGACATAGCAATCAGCCCCAGCATTTT. Its protein product is CASSPADRHSNQPQHF. Together with reference TRBV7-2 and TRBJ1-5, the CDR3 gives the full variable domain: GAGVSQSPSNKVTEKGKDVELRCDPISGHTALYWYRQSLGQGLEFLIYFQGNSAPDKSGLPSDRFSAERTGGSVSTLTIQRTQQEDSAVYLCASSPADRHSNQPQHFGDGTRLSIL.

V gene TRBV3-1 (or the pseudogene TRBV3-2) combines with J gene TRBJ2-7; the match to TRBD1 covers 8 bases. CDR3 length equals 14 residues. The junction had 6 bases not matched to a gene; V was cut back by 8 bases and J by 0 bases. CDR1 and CDR2 from the germline V gene are LGHDT and YNNKEL (reference sequence). CDR3: CASGDRLYSYEQYF. CDR3 nucleotide sequence: TGTGCCAGCGGGGACAGGCTTTACTCCTACGAGCAGTACTTC.

The rearrangement joins TRBV19 to TRBJ2-3; 7 bases align to TRBD1. Germline CDR1 and CDR2: LNHDA and SQIVND (reference sequence). V dropped 6 bases and J dropped 6; count of bases not matched to a gene: 6. The length of the CDR3 is 13 residues. The CDR3 spells CASRLQGLDTQYF. For the CDR3, the DNA is TGTGCCAGTAGGCTACAGGGGCTGGATACGCAGTATTTT.